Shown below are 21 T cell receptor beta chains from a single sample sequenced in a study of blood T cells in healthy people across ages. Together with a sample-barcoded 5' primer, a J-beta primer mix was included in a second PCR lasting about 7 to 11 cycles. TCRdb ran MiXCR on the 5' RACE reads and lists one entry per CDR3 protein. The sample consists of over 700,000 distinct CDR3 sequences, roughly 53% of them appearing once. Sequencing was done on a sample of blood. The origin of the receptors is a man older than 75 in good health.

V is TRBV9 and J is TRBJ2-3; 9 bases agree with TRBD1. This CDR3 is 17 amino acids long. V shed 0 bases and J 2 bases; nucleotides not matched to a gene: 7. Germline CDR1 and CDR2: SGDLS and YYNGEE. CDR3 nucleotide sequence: TGTGCCAGCAGCGTAGCGACAGGGGGAGGCCCCACAGATACGCAGTATTTT. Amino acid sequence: CASSVATGGGPTDTQYF.

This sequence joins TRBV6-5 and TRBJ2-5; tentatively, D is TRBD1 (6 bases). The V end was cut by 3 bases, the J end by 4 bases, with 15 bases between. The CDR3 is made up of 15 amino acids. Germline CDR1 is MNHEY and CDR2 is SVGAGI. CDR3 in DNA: TGTGCCAGCAGTTATCTCCACAGGGTGGGAGAGACCCAGTACTTC. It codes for CASSYLHRVGETQYF.

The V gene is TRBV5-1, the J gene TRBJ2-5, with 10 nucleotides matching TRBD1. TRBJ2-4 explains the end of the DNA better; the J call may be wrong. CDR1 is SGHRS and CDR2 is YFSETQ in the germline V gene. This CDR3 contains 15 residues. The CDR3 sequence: CASSLGQGAFDIQYF. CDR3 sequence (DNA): TGCGCCAGCAGCTTGGGACAGGGGGCATTCGACATTCAGTACTTC.

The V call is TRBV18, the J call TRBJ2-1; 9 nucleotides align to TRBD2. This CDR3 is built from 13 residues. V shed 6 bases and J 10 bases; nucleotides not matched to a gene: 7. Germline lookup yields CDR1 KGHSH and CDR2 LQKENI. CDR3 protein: CASSQIAGVEQFF. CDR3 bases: TGTGCCAGCTCGCAAATAGCGGGAGTGGAGCAGTTCTTC.

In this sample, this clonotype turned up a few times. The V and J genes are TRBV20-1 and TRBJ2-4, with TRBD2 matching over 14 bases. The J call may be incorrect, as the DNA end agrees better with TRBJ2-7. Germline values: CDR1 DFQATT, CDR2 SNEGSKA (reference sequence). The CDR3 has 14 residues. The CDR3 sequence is CSVQTSGRAYEQYF. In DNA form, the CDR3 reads TGCAGTGTGCAGACTAGCGGGAGGGCCTACGAGCAGTACTTC.

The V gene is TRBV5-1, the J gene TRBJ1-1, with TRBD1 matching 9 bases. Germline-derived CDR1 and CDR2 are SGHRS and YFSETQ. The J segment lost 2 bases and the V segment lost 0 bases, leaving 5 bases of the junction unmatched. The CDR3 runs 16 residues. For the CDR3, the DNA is TGCGCCAGCAGCTTGGGGGACAGGGCTGGTAACACTGAAGCTTTCTTT. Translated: CASSLGDRAGNTEAFF.

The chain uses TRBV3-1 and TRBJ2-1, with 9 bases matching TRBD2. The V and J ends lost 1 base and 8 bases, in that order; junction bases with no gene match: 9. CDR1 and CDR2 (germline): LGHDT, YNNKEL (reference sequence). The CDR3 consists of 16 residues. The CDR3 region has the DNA TGTGCCAGCAGCCAAGGCGGGAGGGCAAATTCCGATGAGCAGTTCTTC. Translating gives CASSQGGRANSDEQFF.

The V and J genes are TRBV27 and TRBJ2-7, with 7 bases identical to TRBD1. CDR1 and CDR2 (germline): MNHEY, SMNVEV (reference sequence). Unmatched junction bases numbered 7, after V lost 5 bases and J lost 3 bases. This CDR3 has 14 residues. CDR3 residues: CASSGQDSGYEQYF. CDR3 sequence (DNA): TGTGCCAGCAGTGGACAGGACTCGGGCTACGAGCAGTACTTC.

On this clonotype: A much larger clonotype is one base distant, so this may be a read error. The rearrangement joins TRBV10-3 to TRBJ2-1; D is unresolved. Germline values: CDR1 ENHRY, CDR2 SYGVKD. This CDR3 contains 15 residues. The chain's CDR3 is CAISEPTLGNNERFF. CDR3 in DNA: TGTGCCATCAGTGAGCCCACCCTGGGAAACAATGAGCGGTTCTTC.

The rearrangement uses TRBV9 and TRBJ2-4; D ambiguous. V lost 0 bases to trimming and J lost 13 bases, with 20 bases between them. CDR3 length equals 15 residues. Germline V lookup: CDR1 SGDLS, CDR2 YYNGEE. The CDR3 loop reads CASSVDPSWPREQYF. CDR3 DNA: TGTGCCAGCAGCGTAGACCCTTCCTGGCCTCGTGAGCAGTACTTC. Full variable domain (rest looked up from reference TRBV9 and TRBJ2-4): DSGVTQTPKHLITATGQRVTLRCSPRSGDLSVYWYQQSLDQGLQFLIQYYNGEERAKGNILERFSAQQFPDLHSELNLSSLELGDSALYFCASSVDPSWPREQYFGAGTRLSVL.

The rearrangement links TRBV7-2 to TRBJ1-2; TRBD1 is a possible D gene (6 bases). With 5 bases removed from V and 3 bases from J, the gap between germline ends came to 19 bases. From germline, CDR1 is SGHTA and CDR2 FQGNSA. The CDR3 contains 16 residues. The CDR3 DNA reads TGTGCCAGCAGCCGCGCACTCACAGGGAACGACTATGGCTACACCTTC. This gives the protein CASSRALTGNDYGYTF.

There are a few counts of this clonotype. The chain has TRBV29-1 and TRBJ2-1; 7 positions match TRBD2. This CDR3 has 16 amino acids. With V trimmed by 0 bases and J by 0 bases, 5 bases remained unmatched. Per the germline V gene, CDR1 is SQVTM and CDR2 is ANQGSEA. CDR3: CSVEEWGGSSYNEQFF. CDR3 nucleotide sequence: TGCAGCGTTGAAGAGTGGGGGGGTAGCTCCTACAATGAGCAGTTCTTC.

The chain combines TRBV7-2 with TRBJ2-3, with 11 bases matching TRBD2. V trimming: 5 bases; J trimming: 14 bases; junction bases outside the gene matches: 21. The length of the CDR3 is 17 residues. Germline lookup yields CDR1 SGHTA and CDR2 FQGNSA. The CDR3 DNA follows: TGTGCCAGCAGCCCGCAAGGATTAGCGGGAGGGCCCAGAGACGCGTATTTT. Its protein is CASSPQGLAGGPRDAYF.

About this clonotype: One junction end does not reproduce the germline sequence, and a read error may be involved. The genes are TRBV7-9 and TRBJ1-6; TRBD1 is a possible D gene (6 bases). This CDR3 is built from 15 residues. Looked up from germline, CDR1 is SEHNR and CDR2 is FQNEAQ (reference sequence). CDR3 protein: CASSLLGQQHSPPHF. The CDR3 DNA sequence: TGTGCCAGCAGCTTACTAGGACAGCAGCATTCACCCCCCCACTTT.

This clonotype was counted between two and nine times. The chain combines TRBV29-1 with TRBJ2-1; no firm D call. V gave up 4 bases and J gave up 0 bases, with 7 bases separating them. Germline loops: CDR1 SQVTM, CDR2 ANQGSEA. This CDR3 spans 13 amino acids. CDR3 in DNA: TGCAGCGTTGGGTGGGACTCCTACAATGAGCAGTTCTTC. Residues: CSVGWDSYNEQFF.

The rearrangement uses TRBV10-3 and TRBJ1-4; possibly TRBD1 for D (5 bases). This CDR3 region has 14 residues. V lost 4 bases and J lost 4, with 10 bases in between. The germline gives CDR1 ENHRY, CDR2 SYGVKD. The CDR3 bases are TGTGCCATCAGTGGTGTTGGGGGTAATGAAAAACTGTTTTTT. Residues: CAISGVGGNEKLFF.

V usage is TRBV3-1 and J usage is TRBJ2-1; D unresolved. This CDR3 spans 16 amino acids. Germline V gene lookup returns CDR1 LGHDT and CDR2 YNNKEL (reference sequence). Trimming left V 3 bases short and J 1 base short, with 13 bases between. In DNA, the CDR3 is TGTGCCAGCAGCCAGTACCTTTCCGGATCCTACAATGAGCAGTTCTTC. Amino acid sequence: CASSQYLSGSYNEQFF.

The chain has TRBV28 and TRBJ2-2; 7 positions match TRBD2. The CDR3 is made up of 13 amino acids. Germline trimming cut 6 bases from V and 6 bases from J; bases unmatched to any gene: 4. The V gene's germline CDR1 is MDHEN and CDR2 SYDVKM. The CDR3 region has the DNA TGTGCCAGCAGCCTCGGGAGGTCCGGGGAGCTGTTTTTT. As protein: CASSLGRSGELFF.

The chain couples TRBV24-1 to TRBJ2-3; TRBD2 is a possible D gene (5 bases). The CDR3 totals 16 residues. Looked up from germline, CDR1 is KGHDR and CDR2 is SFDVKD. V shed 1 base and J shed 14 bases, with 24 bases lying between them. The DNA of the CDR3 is TGTGCCACCAGTGATTTCCCTCGCCTAGCATTCGGAGACGCGTATTTT. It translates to CATSDFPRLAFGDAYF.

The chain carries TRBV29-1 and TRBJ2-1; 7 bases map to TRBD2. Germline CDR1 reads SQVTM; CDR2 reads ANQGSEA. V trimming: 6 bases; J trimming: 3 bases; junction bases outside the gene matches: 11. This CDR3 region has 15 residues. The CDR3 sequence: CSVQGLLGFYNEQFF. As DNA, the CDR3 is TGCAGCGTCCAGGGACTATTGGGTTTCTACAATGAGCAGTTCTTC.

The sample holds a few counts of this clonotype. The CDR3 nucleotides read TGTGCCAGCAGCACAACGGGGCCAGGCTACGAGCAGTACTTC. It translates to CASSTTGPGYEQYF. The chain uses TRBV5-5 and TRBJ2-7, with D perhaps being TRBD1 or TRBD2 (5 bases each). Trimming removed 4 bases from V and 3 bases from J, with 14 bases in between. CDR1 and CDR2 from the germline V gene are SGHKS and YYEKEE (reference sequence). The CDR3 is 14 residues long.